A selection of T cell receptor beta chains follows, all from one sample in a study of cytomegalovirus exposure and HLA in healthy donors. The repertoire was sequenced with immunoSEQ multiplex PCR; TCRdb's copy has only in-frame clones and lacks some. Of some 100,000 clones in the sample, about three quarters are singletons; the top ten hold approximately 2.5%. The sequencing sample was made of PBMCs. These receptors were taken from a female donor in good health and CMV-seronegative. The conserved cysteine and the conserved F or W are not part of the CDR3 here.

v_gene: TRBV2; j_gene: TRBJ2-3; CDR3aa: ASSEAATRRSGGGTDTQY
v_gene: TRBV13; j_gene: TRBJ2-2; CDR3aa: ASPRSPGLAGGPNTGELF
v_gene: TRBV6-1; j_gene: TRBJ1-2; CDR3aa: ASSEVWRAPNYGYT
v_gene: TRBV6-5; j_gene: TRBJ1-1; CDR3aa: ATGQTESTEAF
v_gene: TRBV7-2; j_gene: TRBJ2-3; CDR3aa: ASSQLGAGGPDTQY
v_gene: TRBV7-2; j_gene: TRBJ2-7; CDR3aa: ASSRIAGGGSGEQY
v_gene: TRBV2; j_gene: TRBJ2-1; CDR3aa: ASSEASGNEQF
v_gene: TRBV18; j_gene: TRBJ2-7; CDR3aa: ASSPLPVYEQY
v_gene: TRBV5-1; j_gene: TRBJ2-1; CDR3aa: ASSLGAPEQF
v_gene: TRBV5-6; j_gene: TRBJ1-1; CDR3aa: ASSGKQGRMTEAF
v_gene: TRBV5-5; j_gene: TRBJ1-2; CDR3aa: ASSYDRGLDYGYT
v_gene: TRBV6-5; j_gene: TRBJ2-7; CDR3aa: ASSYSISGATYEQY
v_gene: TRBV6-5; j_gene: TRBJ2-1; CDR3aa: ASSWGEEQF
v_gene: TRBV6-1; j_gene: TRBJ2-5; CDR3aa: ASSETTTRGGATQY
v_gene: TRBV5-5; j_gene: TRBJ1-1; CDR3aa: ASSLMWGQGDTEAF
v_gene: TRBV7-9; j_gene: TRBJ2-5; CDR3aa: ASSWDRGQETQY
v_gene: TRBV10-3; j_gene: TRBJ1-1; CDR3aa: AISESTAGYTEAF
v_gene: TRBV7-2; j_gene: TRBJ2-7; CDR3aa: ASSSLAGVSEQY
v_gene: TRBV10-3; j_gene: TRBJ2-7; CDR3aa: AVQEEVASSYEQY
v_gene: TRBV6-6; j_gene: TRBJ2-5; CDR3aa: ASSYSSSSLEPLH
v_gene: TRBV5-4; j_gene: TRBJ2-1; CDR3aa: ASSRPGGGEQF
v_gene: TRBV2; j_gene: TRBJ2-5; CDR3aa: ARQRGREETQY
v_gene: TRBV29-1; j_gene: TRBJ1-1; CDR3aa: SAFQGRTMNTEAF
v_gene: TRBV13; j_gene: TRBJ2-1; CDR3aa: ASSLGLAGGSYNEQF
v_gene: TRBV5-1; j_gene: TRBJ2-1; CDR3aa: ASSLGTANDEQF
v_gene: TRBV4-2; j_gene: TRBJ2-5; CDR3aa: ASSPARGQTQY
v_gene: TRBV14; j_gene: TRBJ2-7; CDR3aa: ASSQGSQLREQY
v_gene: TRBV11-2; j_gene: TRBJ2-3; CDR3aa: ASSIRSTTRGADTQY
v_gene: TRBV6-1; j_gene: TRBJ1-2; CDR3aa: ASISGHLLYGYT
v_gene: TRBV25-1; j_gene: TRBJ1-2; CDR3aa: ASSQEYGYT
v_gene: TRBV5-4; j_gene: TRBJ1-6; CDR3aa: ASSSPTGGSSPLH
v_gene: TRBV2; j_gene: TRBJ2-3; CDR3aa: ATRMAGGLDTQY
v_gene: TRBV18; j_gene: TRBJ1-5; CDR3aa: ASSPGPGVGQPQH
v_gene: TRBV2; j_gene: TRBJ2-7; CDR3aa: ASRGLRDEQY
v_gene: TRBV7-2; j_gene: TRBJ2-7; CDR3aa: ASSLEVAGGHYEQY
v_gene: TRBV7-7; j_gene: TRBJ1-4; CDR3aa: ASSSAGTEKRATNEKLF
v_gene: TRBV5-1; j_gene: TRBJ2-7; CDR3aa: ASSGLLGGGPSYEQY
v_gene: TRBV7-9; j_gene: TRBJ2-1; CDR3aa: ASSPTSVLYNEQF
v_gene: TRBV4-2; j_gene: TRBJ1-2; CDR3aa: ASSQDLVGVGGYT
v_gene: TRBV27; j_gene: TRBJ1-1; CDR3aa: ASSWGVDTEAF
v_gene: TRBV19; j_gene: TRBJ1-1; CDR3aa: ATRVGEAAF
v_gene: TRBV4-2; j_gene: TRBJ2-2; CDR3aa: ASSLQGKNTGELF
v_gene: TRBV6-1; j_gene: TRBJ1-1; CDR3aa: ASSAETDMNTEAF
v_gene: TRBV6-5; j_gene: TRBJ2-1; CDR3aa: AVQGVGYNEQF
v_gene: TRBV27; j_gene: TRBJ1-1; CDR3aa: ASSGDRTGSTEAF
v_gene: TRBV6-5; j_gene: TRBJ2-7; CDR3aa: ASSPGTQGAYEQY
v_gene: TRBV7-2; j_gene: TRBJ1-2; CDR3aa: ASSRGRGGAYGYT
v_gene: TRBV29-1; j_gene: TRBJ2-1; CDR3aa: SAQTSGDYNEQF
v_gene: TRBV6-1; j_gene: TRBJ1-6; CDR3aa: ASSEGAGDNNSPLH
v_gene: TRBV11-2; j_gene: TRBJ1-1; CDR3aa: ASSPDRDTEAF
v_gene: TRBV5-1; j_gene: TRBJ1-3; CDR3aa: ASSSGGAGNTIY
v_gene: TRBV2; j_gene: TRBJ1-2; CDR3aa: ANSPGGLLEVNGYT
v_gene: TRBV30; j_gene: TRBJ1-1; CDR3aa: AWTRKGAVNTEAF
v_gene: TRBV6-1; j_gene: TRBJ1-1; CDR3aa: ASRGDSFMNTEAF
v_gene: TRBV25-1; j_gene: TRBJ2-3; CDR3aa: ASSELPLAGGRDTQY